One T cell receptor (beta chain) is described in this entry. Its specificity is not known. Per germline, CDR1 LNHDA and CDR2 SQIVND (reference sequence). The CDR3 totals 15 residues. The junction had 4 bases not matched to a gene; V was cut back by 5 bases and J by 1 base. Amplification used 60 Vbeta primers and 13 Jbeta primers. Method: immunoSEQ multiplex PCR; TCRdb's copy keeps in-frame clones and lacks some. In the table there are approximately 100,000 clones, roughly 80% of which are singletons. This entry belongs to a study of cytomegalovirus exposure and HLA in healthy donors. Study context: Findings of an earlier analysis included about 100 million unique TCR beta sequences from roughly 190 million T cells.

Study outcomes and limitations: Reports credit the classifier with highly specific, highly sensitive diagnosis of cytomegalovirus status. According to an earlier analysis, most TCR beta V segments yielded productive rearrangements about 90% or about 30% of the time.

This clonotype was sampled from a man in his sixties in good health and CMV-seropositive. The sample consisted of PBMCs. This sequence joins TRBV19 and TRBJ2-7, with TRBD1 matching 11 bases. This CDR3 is CASSPGQGASYEQYF. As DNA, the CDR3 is TGTGCCAGTAGTCCCGGACAGGGGGCGTCCTACGAGCAGTACTTC.